This T cell receptor beta chain was retrieved from a study of T cell responses to AZD1222 COVID-19 vaccine. Study observations and caveats: Sampling that yielded the repertoires occurred only after the peak T cell response. Vaccine-associated CD4 TCRs spanned spike, dominant at 160-218 and 743-854.

The CDR3 has 18 residues. Trimming at V came to 1 base and at J to 0 bases, leaving 7 bases not matched to a gene. From germline, CDR1 is LGHNA and CDR2 YNFKEQ. Clones were sequenced by immunoSEQ multiplex PCR, and TCRdb holds only the in-frame ones, with some missing. Of roughly 100,000 clones listed, 88% are singletons. Notes on this clone: Its target is unknown.

Samples with a second dose at about 4 or about 12 weeks were pooled together. This TCR was sampled from an adult who received the AZD1222 COVID-19 vaccine. V usage is TRBV4-2 and J usage is TRBJ2-2; 8 bases are a match to TRBD2. This specimen consisted of peripheral blood, obtained 28 days after the second AZD1222 dose. The CDR3 sequence is CASSQGTSRKANTGELFF. The CDR3 bases are TGTGCCAGCAGCCAAGGGACTAGCAGAAAAGCGAACACCGGGGAGCTGTTTTTT.